These T cell receptor beta chains were read from a single sample in a study of shared clonotypes between healthy human individuals. Profiling relied on immunoSEQ multiplex PCR, and the TCRdb table lists in-frame clones only, not all of them. The table records about 2 million clones, around 95% of them present only once. The sample comprised naive CD4+ T cells sorted from blood. All receptors derive from a man aged 18 to 29 in good health. CDR3s include the opening cysteine and the closing phenylalanine or tryptophan. A D gene is named only where the DNA matches it firmly. Only part of the rows carry a size: once, few, many, or a class if the clone is expanded.

size: once
V: TRBV19
D: NA
J: TRBJ2-3
CDR3: CASRSEGADTQYF
DNA: TGTGCCAGTAGGTCAGAAGGCGCAGATACGCAGTATTTT

size: NA
V: TRBV5-1
D: TRBD2
J: TRBJ2-3
CDR3: CASSEAGDRTDTQYF
DNA: TGCGCCAGCAGTGAGGCGGGGGACCGCACAGATACGCAGTATTTT

size: NA
V: TRBV14
D: TRBD1
J: TRBJ1-3
CDR3: CASSQDRGYTIYF
DNA: TGTGCCAGCAGCCAGGACAGGGGATACACCATATATTTT

size: NA
V: TRBV28
D: TRBD2
J: TRBJ2-2
CDR3: CASSPGLAGLWGNTGELFF
DNA: TGTGCCAGCAGCCCGGGACTAGCGGGCCTGTGGGGGAACACCGGGGAGCTGTTTTTT

size: few
V: TRBV2
D: NA
J: TRBJ1-6
CDR3: CASRSDYNSPLHF
DNA: TGTGCCAGCAGATCTGACTATAATTCACCCCTCCACTTT

size: NA
V: TRBV7-2
D: NA
J: TRBJ1-2
CDR3: CASSLGTRVGYTF
DNA: TGTGCCAGCAGCCTAGGGACTAGAGTTGGCTACACCTTC

size: few
V: TRBV6-6
D: TRBD1
J: TRBJ1-1
CDR3: CASSPRDRAGTEAFF
DNA: TGTGCCAGCAGTCCACGGGACAGGGCGGGCACTGAAGCTTTCTTT

size: NA
V: TRBV6-1
D: NA
J: TRBJ1-3
CDR3: CASSERTAGNTIYF
DNA: TGTGCCAGCAGTGAAAGAACCGCGGGAAACACCATATATTTT

size: NA
V: TRBV18
D: NA
J: TRBJ2-5
CDR3: CASSPQRGSQETQYF
DNA: TGTGCCAGCTCACCACAAAGGGGATCCCAAGAGACCCAGTACTTC

size: NA
V: TRBV5-6
D: TRBD1
J: TRBJ1-2
CDR3: CASLGQGGGYTF
DNA: TGTGCCAGCTTGGGACAGGGCGGTGGCTACACCTTC

size: NA
V: TRBV6-5
D: TRBD2
J: TRBJ2-1
CDR3: CASSLQLADYNEQFF
DNA: TGTGCCAGCAGCCTCCAACTAGCGGATTACAATGAGCAGTTCTTC

size: NA
V: TRBV7-9
D: NA
J: TRBJ2-7
CDR3: CASSLGLLGEQYF
DNA: TGTGCCAGCAGCCTAGGACTATTAGGCGAGCAGTACTTC

size: NA
V: TRBV6-1
D: NA
J: TRBJ2-3
CDR3: CASPKMGLHTDTQYF
DNA: TGTGCCAGCCCAAAAATGGGACTTCACACAGATACGCAGTATTTT

size: NA
V: TRBV7-3
D: NA
J: TRBJ1-2
CDR3: CASSAGANYGYTF
DNA: TGTGCCAGCAGCGCGGGAGCTAACTATGGCTACACCTTC

size: NA
V: TRBV19
D: NA
J: TRBJ1-5
CDR3: CASSTWGVGNQPQHF
DNA: TGTGCCAGTAGTACCTGGGGGGTCGGCAATCAGCCCCAGCATTTT

size: NA
V: TRBV19
D: NA
J: TRBJ1-1
CDR3: CASSIDWAMNTEAFF
DNA: TGTGCCAGTAGTATAGACTGGGCTATGAACACTGAAGCTTTCTTT

size: NA
V: TRBV5-1
D: NA
J: TRBJ1-4
CDR3: CASSPDSWREKLFF
DNA: TGCGCCAGCAGCCCGGACAGTTGGAGGGAAAAACTGTTTTTT

size: NA
V: TRBV7-2
D: TRBD2
J: TRBJ2-3
CDR3: CASSAGGGTDTQYF
DNA: TGTGCCAGCAGCGCCGGGGGGGGCACAGATACGCAGTATTTT

size: NA
V: TRBV19
D: NA
J: TRBJ1-4
CDR3: CASSGGSTNEKLFF
DNA: TGTGCCAGTAGTGGAGGATCAACTAATGAAAAACTGTTTTTT

size: NA
V: TRBV9
D: NA
J: TRBJ2-1
CDR3: CASSVGWGSYNEQFF
DNA: TGTGCCAGCAGCGTAGGTTGGGGGAGCTACAATGAGCAGTTCTTC

size: NA
V: TRBV9
D: NA
J: TRBJ1-6
CDR3: CASSVGPSSPRSPLHF
DNA: TGTGCCAGCAGCGTAGGGCCAAGCAGCCCTAGATCACCCCTCCACTTT

size: NA
V: TRBV29-1
D: NA
J: TRBJ2-7
CDR3: CSVGSGWYEQYF
DNA: TGCAGCGTTGGCTCAGGTTGGTACGAGCAGTACTTC

size: NA
V: TRBV7-2
D: NA
J: TRBJ2-2
CDR3: CASSLSISTGELFF
DNA: TGTGCCAGCAGTCTTAGTATCTCCACCGGGGAGCTGTTTTTT

size: NA
V: TRBV7-9
D: NA
J: TRBJ2-2
CDR3: CATTGYGTGELFF
DNA: TGTGCCACCACAGGGTACGGCACCGGGGAGCTGTTTTTT

size: NA
V: TRBV19
D: NA
J: TRBJ1-1
CDR3: CASSRQANTEAFF
DNA: TGTGCCAGTAGTAGACAGGCAAACACTGAAGCTTTCTTT

size: NA
V: TRBV6-1
D: NA
J: TRBJ2-5
CDR3: CASSDGGGYKETQYF
DNA: TGTGCCAGCAGTGATGGGGGTGGATACAAAGAGACCCAGTACTTC

size: once
V: TRBV7-2
D: NA
J: TRBJ2-1
CDR3: CASSQKLDFYNEQFF
DNA: TGTGCCAGCAGCCAGAAGCTTGACTTCTACAATGAGCAGTTCTTC

size: NA
V: TRBV11-2
D: NA
J: TRBJ2-5
CDR3: CASSSLPGLPQETQYF
DNA: TGTGCCAGCAGCTCCCTTCCGGGTTTACCTCAAGAGACCCAGTACTTC

size: NA
V: TRBV27
D: NA
J: TRBJ1-1
CDR3: CASRAVAPANTEAFF
DNA: TGTGCCAGCAGAGCGGTGGCGCCAGCGAACACTGAAGCTTTCTTT

size: NA
V: TRBV27
D: TRBD1
J: TRBJ1-2
CDR3: CASSRQGHYGYTF
DNA: TGTGCCAGCAGCCGACAGGGACACTATGGCTACACCTTC

size: NA
V: TRBV30
D: TRBD2
J: TRBJ2-2
CDR3: CAWRGWTRDTGELFF
DNA: TGTGCCTGGAGGGGGTGGACTAGAGACACCGGGGAGCTGTTTTTT

size: NA
V: TRBV21-1
D: NA
J: TRBJ2-7
CDR3: CASSGGTGNSYEQYF
DNA: TGTGCCAGCAGCGGCGGGACAGGGAACTCCTACGAGCAGTACTTC

size: NA
V: TRBV7-2
D: NA
J: TRBJ2-1
CDR3: CASSFGSGPYNEQFF
DNA: TGTGCCAGCAGCTTCGGGAGTGGCCCCTACAATGAGCAGTTCTTC

size: NA
V: TRBV5-6
D: NA
J: TRBJ1-1
CDR3: CASSLGRTWVVAFF
DNA: TGTGCCAGCAGCCTCGGACGGACATGGGTTGTAGCTTTCTTT

size: NA
V: TRBV4-3
D: NA
J: TRBJ1-5
CDR3: CASSQVVGNQPQHF
DNA: TGCGCCAGCAGCCAAGTTGTGGGGAATCAGCCCCAGCATTTT

size: NA
V: TRBV9
D: NA
J: TRBJ2-7
CDR3: CASSATSRSYEQYF
DNA: TGTGCCAGCAGCGCTACCAGCCGTTCCTACGAGCAGTACTTC

size: NA
V: TRBV2
D: NA
J: TRBJ2-3
CDR3: CASSEPWGPDTQYF
DNA: TGTGCCAGCAGTGAGCCTTGGGGGCCGGATACGCAGTATTTT

size: NA
V: TRBV30
D: TRBD2
J: TRBJ2-7
CDR3: CAWILAGEQYF
DNA: TGTGCCTGGATACTAGCGGGAGAGCAGTACTTC

size: NA
V: TRBV14
D: NA
J: TRBJ2-5
CDR3: CASSQDREVETQYF
DNA: TGTGCCAGCAGCCAAGATCGGGAAGTAGAGACCCAGTACTTC

size: NA
V: TRBV9
D: TRBD1
J: TRBJ2-2
CDR3: CASSATGATGELFF
DNA: TGTGCCAGCAGCGCGACAGGGGCCACCGGGGAGCTGTTTTTT

size: NA
V: TRBV27
D: TRBD1
J: TRBJ2-5
CDR3: CASSPPGGLGETQYF
DNA: TGTGCCAGCAGTCCCCCAGGGGGCTTGGGGGAGACCCAGTACTTC

size: NA
V: TRBV18
D: NA
J: TRBJ1-6
CDR3: CASSPPGNRNSPLHF
DNA: TGTGCCAGCTCACCACCCGGCAATCGGAATTCACCCCTCCACTTT

size: NA
V: TRBV10-2
D: NA
J: TRBJ1-1
CDR3: CASRATVGMNTEAFF
DNA: TGCGCCAGCAGGGCGACAGTCGGGATGAACACTGAAGCTTTCTTT

size: NA
V: TRBV11-2
D: NA
J: TRBJ2-1
CDR3: CASSLVKGVAYNEQFF
DNA: TGTGCCAGCAGCTTAGTAAAAGGGGTCGCCTACAATGAGCAGTTCTTC

size: few
V: TRBV5-4
D: NA
J: TRBJ1-1
CDR3: CASSLGGMNTEAFF
DNA: TGTGCCAGCAGCTTGGGGGGAATGAACACTGAAGCTTTCTTT

size: NA
V: TRBV29-1
D: NA
J: TRBJ2-1
CDR3: CSVELAFGTPYNEQFF
DNA: TGCAGCGTTGAACTCGCCTTCGGGACTCCTTACAATGAGCAGTTCTTC

size: NA
V: TRBV30
D: TRBD2
J: TRBJ2-1
CDR3: CAWRGLAYNEQFF
DNA: TGTGCCTGGCGAGGACTAGCGTACAATGAGCAGTTCTTC

size: once
V: TRBV15
D: NA
J: TRBJ2-5
CDR3: CATSTGTVETQYF
DNA: TGTGCCACCAGCACCGGGACTGTTGAGACCCAGTACTTC

size: NA
V: TRBV19
D: NA
J: TRBJ2-7
CDR3: CASSPSPGQSYEQYF
DNA: TGTGCCAGTAGTCCCTCCCCTGGACAGTCCTACGAGCAGTACTTC

size: NA
V: TRBV2
D: NA
J: TRBJ2-7
CDR3: CASTLAYSYEQYF
DNA: TGTGCCAGCACTCTAGCGTACTCCTACGAGCAGTACTTC

size: NA
V: TRBV6-5
D: NA
J: TRBJ2-3
CDR3: CASSSRLITDTQYF
DNA: TGTGCCAGCAGTTCCCGACTCATCACAGATACGCAGTATTTT

size: NA
V: TRBV5-1
D: TRBD1
J: TRBJ2-7
CDR3: CASSQRTGATYEQYF
DNA: TGCGCCAGCAGCCAGAGGACAGGGGCGACCTACGAGCAGTACTTC

size: NA
V: TRBV7-3
D: NA
J: TRBJ2-7
CDR3: CASSLMAGDDEQYF
DNA: TGTGCCAGCAGCTTAATGGCAGGGGACGACGAGCAGTACTTC

size: NA
V: TRBV29-1
D: NA
J: TRBJ2-3
CDR3: CSVPTGGDTQYF
DNA: TGCAGCGTTCCCACGGGCGGTGATACGCAGTATTTT

size: NA
V: TRBV5-8
D: NA
J: TRBJ1-3
CDR3: CASSLSPLSGNTIYF
DNA: TGTGCCAGCAGCTTGTCGCCCCTCTCTGGAAACACCATATATTTT

size: NA
V: TRBV28
D: TRBD1
J: TRBJ2-5
CDR3: CASRSGRGNQETQYF
DNA: TGTGCCAGCAGGAGCGGCAGGGGGAACCAAGAGACCCAGTACTTC

size: NA
V: TRBV18
D: NA
J: TRBJ2-5
CDR3: CASSPRGETQYF
DNA: TGTGCCAGCTCACCCCGGGGGGAGACCCAGTACTTC